This T cell receptor beta chain was sequenced for a study of blood T cell repertoires in COVID-19. Source study methods: The authors estimated nucleated cell counts from reference gene primer amplification. Produced via immunoSEQ multiplex PCR; TCRdb's table is partial and in-frame only. V and J calls plus clone size are reproduced from that table; the DNA served to infer D and trimming. The data contain under 150,000 clones, less than 90% of them singletons. Sequencing was performed on PBMCs or T cells enriched from blood (not recorded which). This clonotype was sampled from a woman in her 50s who had recovered from COVID-19.

The CDR3 region is CASSDGRDSGNTIYF. CDR3 nucleotide sequence: TGTGCCAGCAGTGACGGACGGGACTCTGGAAACACCATATATTTT. V and J are TRBV6-6 and TRBJ1-3; no clear D gene. This CDR3 region has 15 residues. The germline V gene encodes CDR1 MNHNY and CDR2 SVGAGI (reference sequence). Trimming cost V 5 bases and J 0 bases, with 11 bases left between them.